This TCR beta chain was recorded in a study of blood T cells in healthy people across ages. Alongside a J-beta primer mix, a sample-barcoded 5' primer served in a second PCR lasting about 6 to 11 cycles. Tagging of each cDNA molecule was performed by a template-switch adaptor with 12 random nucleotides. One entry per CDR3 protein results from TCRdb running MiXCR on the 5' RACE reads. The sample consists of 790,000 or so distinct CDR3 sequences, more than 50% of them appearing once. Isolating PBMCs gave at least 6 million of these cells per sample. Germline loops: CDR1 SQVTM, CDR2 ANQGSEA. CDR3 length: 13 amino acids.

The receptor was isolated from a man aged 35 to 55 in good health. The sample was blood. This rearrangement joins TRBV29-1 to TRBJ2-7; D may correspond to TRBD1 or TRBD2 (7 bases each). The CDR3 region is CTPGRGGYYEQYF. The DNA for the CDR3 is TGCACCCCAGGCAGGGGGGGATACTACGAGCAGTACTTC.